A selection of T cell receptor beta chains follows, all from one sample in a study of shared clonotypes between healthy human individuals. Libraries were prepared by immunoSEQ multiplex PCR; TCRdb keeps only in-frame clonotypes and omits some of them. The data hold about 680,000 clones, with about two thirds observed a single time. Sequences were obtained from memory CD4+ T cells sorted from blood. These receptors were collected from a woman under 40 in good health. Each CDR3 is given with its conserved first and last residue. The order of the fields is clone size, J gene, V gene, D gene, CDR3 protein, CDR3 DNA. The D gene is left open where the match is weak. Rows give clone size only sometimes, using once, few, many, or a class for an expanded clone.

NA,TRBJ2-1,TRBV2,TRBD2,CASRALAGIDEQFF,TGTGCCAGCAGAGCACTAGCGGGAATTGATGAGCAGTTCTTC
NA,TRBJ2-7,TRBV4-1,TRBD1,CASTSTGVSYEQYF,TGCGCCAGCACGTCGACAGGGGTCTCCTACGAGCAGTACTTC
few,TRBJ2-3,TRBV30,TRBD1,CAWDRGSRDTQYF,TGTGCCTGGGACAGGGGATCGAGAGATACGCAGTATTTT
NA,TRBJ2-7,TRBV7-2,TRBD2,CASSLDTSGVIEQYF,TGTGCCAGCAGCTTAGATACTAGCGGGGTGATCGAGCAGTACTTC
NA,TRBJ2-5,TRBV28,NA,CASSLSGQPLETQYF,TGTGCCAGCAGTTTGTCGGGGCAGCCGTTAGAGACCCAGTACTTC
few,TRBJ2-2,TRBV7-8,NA,CASSLGRESGELFF,TGTGCCAGCAGCTTGGGCAGGGAAAGCGGGGAGCTGTTTTTT
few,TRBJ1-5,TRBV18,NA,CASSQGTGSNQPQHF,TGTGCCAGCTCACAAGGGACGGGGAGCAATCAGCCCCAGCATTTT
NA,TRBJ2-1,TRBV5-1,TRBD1,CASSLGRGRGDEQFF,TGCGCCAGCAGCTTAGGCAGGGGGCGCGGGGATGAGCAGTTCTTC
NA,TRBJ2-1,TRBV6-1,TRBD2,CASRKGGSGYNEQFF,TGTGCCAGCAGGAAGGGAGGTAGCGGGTACAATGAGCAGTTCTTC
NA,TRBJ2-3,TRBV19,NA,CASRVSGSTDTQYF,TGTGCCAGTAGGGTTAGCGGTTCCACAGATACGCAGTATTTT
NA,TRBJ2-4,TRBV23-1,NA,CASSPGDIPINIQYF,TGCGCCAGCAGTCCAGGAGACATCCCTATAAACATTCAGTACTTC
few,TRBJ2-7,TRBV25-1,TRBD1,CASSESQGAIYEQYF,TGTGCCAGCAGTGAATCACAGGGGGCAATCTACGAGCAGTACTTC
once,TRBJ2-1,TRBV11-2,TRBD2,CASSSLAGGYNEQFF,TGTGCCAGCAGCTCACTAGCGGGAGGCTACAATGAGCAGTTCTTC
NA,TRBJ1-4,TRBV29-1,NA,CSVEVGWTGREKLFF,TGCAGCGTTGAAGTAGGTTGGACGGGGAGGGAAAAACTGTTTTTT
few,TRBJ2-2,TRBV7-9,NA,CASSSQRGTGELFF,TGTGCCAGCAGCTCCCAGCGAGGCACCGGGGAGCTGTTTTTT
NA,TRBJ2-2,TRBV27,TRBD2,CASKLAGSPGGELFF,TGTGCCAGCAAGCTAGCGGGAAGTCCGGGCGGGGAGCTGTTTTTT
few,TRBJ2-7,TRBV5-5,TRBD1,CASSWTGVGTYEQYF,TGTGCCAGCAGTTGGACAGGGGTCGGAACTTACGAGCAGTACTTC
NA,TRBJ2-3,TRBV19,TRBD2,CASSFRLAGGYDTQYF,TGTGCCAGTAGTTTCCGTTTAGCGGGAGGATACGATACGCAGTATTTT
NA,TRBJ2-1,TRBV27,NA,CASKKRATSGDNEQFF,TGTGCCAGCAAAAAGCGGGCTACAAGCGGAGACAATGAGCAGTTCTTC
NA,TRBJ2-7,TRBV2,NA,CASAADYEQYF,TGTGCCAGCGCCGCAGACTACGAGCAGTACTTC
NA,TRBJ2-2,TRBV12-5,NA,CASGLDRGTGELFF,TGTGCTAGTGGCCTCGACAGAGGCACCGGGGAGCTGTTTTTT
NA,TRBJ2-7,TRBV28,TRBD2,CASEPSGRVEQYF,TGTGCCAGCGAGCCTAGCGGGAGGGTCGAGCAGTACTTC
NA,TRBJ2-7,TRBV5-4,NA,CASSPGGGSSYEQYF,TGTGCCAGCAGCCCTGGGGGCGGGAGCTCCTACGAGCAGTACTTC
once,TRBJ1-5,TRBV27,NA,CASSPIGQPQHF,TGTGCCAGCAGTCCAATAGGTCAGCCCCAGCATTTT
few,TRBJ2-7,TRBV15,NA,CATSRDLSDEQYF,TGTGCCACCAGCAGAGATTTGAGTGACGAGCAGTACTTC
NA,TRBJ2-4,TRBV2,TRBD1,CASSGQGKNIQYF,TGTGCCAGCAGCGGACAGGGGAAAAACATTCAGTACTTC
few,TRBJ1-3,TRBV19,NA,CASNRFSGNTIYF,TGTGCCAGTAATCGGTTCTCTGGAAACACCATATATTTT
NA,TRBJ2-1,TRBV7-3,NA,CASSFPPSNEQFF,TGTGCCAGCAGCTTCCCCCCCTCCAATGAGCAGTTCTTC
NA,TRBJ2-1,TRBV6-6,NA,CASSYIESSYNEQFF,TGTGCCAGCAGTTACATTGAGAGCTCCTACAATGAGCAGTTCTTC